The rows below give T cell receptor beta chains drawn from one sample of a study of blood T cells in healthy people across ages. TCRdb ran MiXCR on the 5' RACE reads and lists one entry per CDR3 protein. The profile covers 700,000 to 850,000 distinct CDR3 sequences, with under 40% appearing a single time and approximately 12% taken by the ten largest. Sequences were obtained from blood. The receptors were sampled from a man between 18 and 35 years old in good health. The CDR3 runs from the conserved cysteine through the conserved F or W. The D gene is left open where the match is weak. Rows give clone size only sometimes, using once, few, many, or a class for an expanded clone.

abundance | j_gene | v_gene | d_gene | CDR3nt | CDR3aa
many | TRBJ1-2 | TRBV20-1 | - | TGCAGTGCTAGAGGAGCAGGTTCCTTTCTGGCTGGCTACACCTTC | CSARGAGSFLAGYTF
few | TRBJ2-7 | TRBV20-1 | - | TGCAGTGCTAGTATAGCAGGGATTAGCTCCTACAATGAGCAGTACTTC | CSASIAGISSYNEQYF
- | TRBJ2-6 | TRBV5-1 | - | TGCGCCAGCAGCTTACAGGCCTCCTCTGGGGCCAACGTCCTGACTTTC | CASSLQASSGANVLTF
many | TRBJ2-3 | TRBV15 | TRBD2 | TGTGCCACCAGCAGACTAGCGGGCACAGATACGCAGTATTTT | CATSRLAGTDTQYF
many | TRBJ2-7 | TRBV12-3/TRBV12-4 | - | TGTGCCAGCAGTCCAGGGACGATGGGGTACGAGCAGTACTTC | CASSPGTMGYEQYF
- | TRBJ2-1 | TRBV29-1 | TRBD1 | TGCAGCGTTGACCTAGGGCCCCACCCTACCCGGGACAGGCAAAGGTTCGATGAGCAGTTCTTC | CSVDLGPHPTRDRQRFDEQFF
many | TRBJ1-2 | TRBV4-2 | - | TGTGCCAGCAGCCAGAAAGGAGGGACGGCCCATGGCTACACCTTC | CASSQKGGTAHGYTF
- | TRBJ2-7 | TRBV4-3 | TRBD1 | TGCGCCAGCAGCCAATCCTACGACAGGGAAGGGTCCTACGAGCAGTACTTC | CASSQSYDREGSYEQYF
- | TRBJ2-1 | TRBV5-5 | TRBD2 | TGTGCCAGCAGCTTGTACGGGGGGGGAAACAATGAGCAGTTCTTC | CASSLYGGGNNEQFF
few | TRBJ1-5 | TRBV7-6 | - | TGTGCCAGCGCTGGAGGAAGCAATCAGCCCCAGCATTTT | CASAGGSNQPQHF
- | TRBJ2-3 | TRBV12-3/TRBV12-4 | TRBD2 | TGTGCCAGCAGTCGAACTAGCGGGGCAGATACGCAGTATTTT | CASSRTSGADTQYF
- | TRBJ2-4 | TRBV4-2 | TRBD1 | TGTGCCAGCAGCCAAGATGAGGACAGGGGCGGACGCATTCAGTACTTC | CASSQDEDRGGRIQYF
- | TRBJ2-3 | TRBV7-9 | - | TGTGCCAGCAGCTTAGACGGGGGGCTAGGAGATACGCAGTATTTT | CASSLDGGLGDTQYF
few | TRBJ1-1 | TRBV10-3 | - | TGTGCCATCAGTGAGAGAGTGAACACTGAAGCTTTCTTT | CAISERVNTEAFF
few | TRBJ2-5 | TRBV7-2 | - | TGTGCCAGCAGCAGAAGTCGTGGGGCTGATGAGACCCAGTACTTC | CASSRSRGADETQYF
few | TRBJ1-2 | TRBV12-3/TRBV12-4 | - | TGTGCCAGCAGTCACACGGGACGGCTATCAGGCTACACCTTC | CASSHTGRLSGYTF
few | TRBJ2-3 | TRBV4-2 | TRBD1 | TGTGCCAGCAGCCAAGGAAACAGGGGGACTAGCACAGATACGCAGTATTTT | CASSQGNRGTSTDTQYF
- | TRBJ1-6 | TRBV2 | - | TGTGCCAGCAGTGAAGGTTGGGGGCTTAATAATTCACCCCTCCACTTT | CASSEGWGLNNSPLHF
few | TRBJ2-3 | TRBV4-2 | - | TGTGCCAGCAGCCAAGACGGTGCTGATAGTGGTGTGGATACGCAGTATTTT | CASSQDGADSGVDTQYF
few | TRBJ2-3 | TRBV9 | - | TGTGCCAGCAGCGTAGAGTCGGAGAATACGCAGTATTTT | CASSVESENTQYF
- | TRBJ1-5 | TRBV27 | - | TGTGCCAGCAGTTCAGGTGGGAGGGGACTAAGGCCTGATCAGCCCCAGCATTTT | CASSSGGRGLRPDQPQHF
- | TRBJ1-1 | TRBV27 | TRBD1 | TGTGCCAGCGCCGACAGGGAGGACACTGAAGCTTTCTTT | CASADREDTEAFF
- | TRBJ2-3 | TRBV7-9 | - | TGTACCACCCGGGACTCAATATACACAGATACGCAGTATTTT | CTTRDSIYTDTQYF
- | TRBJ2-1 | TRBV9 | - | TGTGCCAGCAGCGTAGTTGTGGCAAATGAGCAGTTCTTC | CASSVVVANEQFF
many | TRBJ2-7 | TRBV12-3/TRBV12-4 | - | TGTGCCAGCAGTTTATCGTCGATCAAGCAATACTACGAGCAGTACTTC | CASSLSSIKQYYEQYF
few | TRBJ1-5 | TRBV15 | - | TGTGCCACCAGCAGAGTCAGAGCATATAGCAATCAGCCCCAGCATTTT | CATSRVRAYSNQPQHF
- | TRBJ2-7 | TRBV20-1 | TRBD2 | TGCAGTGCTAGCGGGGGGACCACTCCCACTACCTCCTACAATGAGCAGTACTTC | CSASGGTTPTTSYNEQYF
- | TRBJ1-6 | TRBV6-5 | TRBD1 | TGCGCCACGGGACAGAATAATTCACCCCTCCACTTT | CATGQNNSPLHF
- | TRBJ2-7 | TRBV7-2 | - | TGTGCCAGCAGCGTCGAAAACGGACAGACCGAGCAGTACTTC | CASSVENGQTEQYF
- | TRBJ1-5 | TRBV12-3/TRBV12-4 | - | TGTGCCAGCAGGTTTGGCCAGGACAATCAGCCCCAGCATTTT | CASRFGQDNQPQHF
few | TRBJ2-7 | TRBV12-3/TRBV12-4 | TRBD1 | TGTGCCAGCAGTGCCGGGACAGGGGGCGGCGAGCAGTACTTC | CASSAGTGGGEQYF
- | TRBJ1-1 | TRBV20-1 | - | TGCAGTGCTCACAAGGGCGGGAGCACTGAAGCTTTCTTT | CSAHKGGSTEAFF